This T cell receptor (beta chain) was identified during a study of preoperative IRX-2 immunotherapy in early breast cancer. Trimming took off 1 base at V and 4 bases at J, with 8 bases between the two ends. Germline V gene lookup returns CDR1 SGHKS and CDR2 YYEKEE (reference sequence). The CDR3 is 14 amino acids. Treatment reported: preoperative locoregional IRX-2 cytokine immunotherapy. Preoperative locoregional IRX-2 cytokine immunotherapy was tested in the phase Ib source study. Assay: immunoSEQ multiplex PCR; the TCRdb copy retains only in-frame clones and omits some. The data contain about 34,000 clones, more than 90% of them singletons.

The sequence derives from a human donor with breast cancer. The chain combines TRBV5-5 with TRBJ1-4; D gene uncertain. This material was obtained from a patient treated with IRX-2 immunotherapy. The CDR3 sequence is CASSLRPINEKLFF. The CDR3 DNA sequence: TGTGCCAGCAGCTTGAGACCGATTAATGAAAAACTGTTTTTT.